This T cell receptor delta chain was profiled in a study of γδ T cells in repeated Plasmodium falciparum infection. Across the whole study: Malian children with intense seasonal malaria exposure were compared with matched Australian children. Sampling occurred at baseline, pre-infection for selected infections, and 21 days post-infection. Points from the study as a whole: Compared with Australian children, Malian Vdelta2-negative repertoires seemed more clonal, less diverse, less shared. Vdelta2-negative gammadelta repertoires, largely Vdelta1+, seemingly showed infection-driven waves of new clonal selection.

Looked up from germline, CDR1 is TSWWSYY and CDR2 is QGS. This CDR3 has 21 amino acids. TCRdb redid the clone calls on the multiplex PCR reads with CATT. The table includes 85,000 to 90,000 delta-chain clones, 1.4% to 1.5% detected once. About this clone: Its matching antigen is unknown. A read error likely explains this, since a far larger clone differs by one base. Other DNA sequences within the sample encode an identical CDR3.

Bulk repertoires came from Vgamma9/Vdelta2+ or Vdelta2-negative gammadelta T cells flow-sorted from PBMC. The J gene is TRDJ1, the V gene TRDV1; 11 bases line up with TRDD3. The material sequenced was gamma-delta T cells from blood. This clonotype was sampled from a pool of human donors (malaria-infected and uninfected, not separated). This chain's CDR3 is CALGESLLRTGGYRYTDKLIF. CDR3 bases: TGTGCTCTTGGGGAAAGTCTCCTACGTACTGGGGGATATCGATACACTGATAAACTCATCTTT.